The clone carrying this T cell receptor (beta chain) appeared a single time. This sample is part of a study of sequential checkpoint blockade in melanoma. Germline CDR1 SQVTM, CDR2 ANQGSEA. CDR3 length: 15 amino acids. The V and J ends lost 6 bases and 7 bases respectively, with 22 bases between them. The protocol was immunoSEQ multiplex PCR, while the TCRdb copy is restricted to in-frame clones and leaves out a portion. The sample lists 35,000 to 45,000 clones; 70% to 90% were seen once. Treatment indicated: randomized to nivolumab then ipilimumab (arm A) or the reverse (arm B). From thawed PBMCs, live CD3+CD8+ cells negative for CD19 and CD56 were sorted.

The specimen comprised CD8+ T cells sorted from blood (inferred from file names), sampled from a patient given nivolumab and ipilimumab in sequence. This receptor was taken from a human donor with melanoma. J is TRBJ2-1 and V is TRBV29-1; TRBD2 might be the D (6 bases). Written as DNA, the CDR3 is TGCAGCGTGGGCCCTTTCGGGGGAGCAGGAAATGAGCAGTTCTTC. Protein sequence: CSVGPFGGAGNEQFF.